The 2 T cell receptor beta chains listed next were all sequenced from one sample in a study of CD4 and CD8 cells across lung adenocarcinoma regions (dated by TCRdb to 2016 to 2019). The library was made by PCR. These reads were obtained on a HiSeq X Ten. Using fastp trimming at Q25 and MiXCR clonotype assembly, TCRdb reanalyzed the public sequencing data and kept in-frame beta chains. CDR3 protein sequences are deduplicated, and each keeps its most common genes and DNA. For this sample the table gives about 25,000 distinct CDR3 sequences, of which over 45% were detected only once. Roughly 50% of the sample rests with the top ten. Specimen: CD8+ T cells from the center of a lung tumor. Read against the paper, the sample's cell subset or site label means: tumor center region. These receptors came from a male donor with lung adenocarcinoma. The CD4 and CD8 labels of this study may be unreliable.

CDR3 in amino acids: CASSQDPAGGNNEQFF. DNA of the CDR3: TGCGCCAGCAGCCAAGATCCGGCGGGAGGGAACAATGAGCAGTTCTTC. The chain joins TRBV4-1 to TRBJ2-1, with TRBD2 identical over 9 bases. J gave up 5 bases and V 0 bases, and 5 bases lay outside the gene matches. The germline V gene has CDR1 MGHRA and CDR2 YSYEKL. This CDR3 comprises 16 residues.

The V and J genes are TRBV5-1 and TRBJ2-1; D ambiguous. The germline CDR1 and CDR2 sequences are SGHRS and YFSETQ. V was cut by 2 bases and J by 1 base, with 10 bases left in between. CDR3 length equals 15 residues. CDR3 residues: CASSFESVSYNEQFF. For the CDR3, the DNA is TGCGCCAGCAGCTTTGAGTCCGTATCCTACAATGAGCAGTTCTTC.